This is a list of T cell receptor beta chains from one sample in a study of blood T cell repertoires in COVID-19. Clones were sequenced by immunoSEQ multiplex PCR, and TCRdb holds only the in-frame ones, with some missing. The table records more than 300,000 clones, about 82% of them present only once. Material for sequencing was peripheral blood. All receptors derive from a woman aged 50 to 65 with acute or convalescent COVID-19. CDR3s leave out the opening cysteine and the closing phenylalanine or tryptophan. The order of the fields is J gene, V gene, CDR3 protein.

>TRBJ2-6|TRBV15
ATSREDLWDRASSGANVLT
>TRBJ2-3|TRBV11-3
ASSFRSSGPSNTQY
>TRBJ2-7|TRBV18
ASSPAWTGTGGYEQY
>TRBJ1-2|TRBV5-1
ASSLAGDGYT
>TRBJ2-5|TRBV30
AWNGGLAGELWETQY
>TRBJ2-3|TRBV3-1/TRBV3-2
ASSQVGAGAWGTDTQY
>TRBJ2-7|TRBV9
ASSSTGGGPNEQY
>TRBJ2-5|TRBV18
ASSPLMLAGGETQY
>TRBJ1-5|TRBV28
ASRLRGRGNQPQH
>TRBJ2-3|TRBV4-1
ASSPTPSEGSDTQY
>TRBJ2-1|TRBV9
ASSVGAAGFSQF
>TRBJ2-3|TRBV27
ASSIGTADTQY
>TRBJ2-7|TRBV9
ASSVGNRDYEQY
>TRBJ1-1|TRBV28
ASSLRGAVTEAF
>TRBJ1-2|TRBV6-2/TRBV6-3
ASSYLPGQGVFRYGYT
>TRBJ1-2|TRBV6-5
ASSMRGRGYT
>TRBJ2-7|TRBV4-2
ASSLTGLAAGGFYEQY
>TRBJ2-5|TRBV27
ASSSDSSQETQY
>TRBJ2-2|TRBV5-1
ASSRSGQPTNTGELF
>TRBJ2-3|TRBV15
ATSRVPRGTDTQY
>TRBJ1-2|TRBV7-9
ASGPTGGYYGYT
>TRBJ2-3|TRBV4-3
ASSQDRQGAGDTQY
>TRBJ2-2|TRBV27
ASSLDGTGSNTGELF
>TRBJ2-3|TRBV4-3
ASSQGNSGTGDTQY